These T cell receptor beta chains were read from a single sample in a study of blood T cell repertoires in COVID-19. Produced via immunoSEQ multiplex PCR; TCRdb's table is partial and in-frame only. The sample includes over 100,000 clones, 81% seen only once; the top ten take 8% to 13%. Sequenced sample: peripheral blood. The receptor source for this set is a human donor in a cohort sampled during active COVID-19. Both conserved end residues are part of each CDR3. D genes are given only for firm matches. Rows may omit the clone size; those that give it use once, few, many or a size class.

>TRBV30|TRBJ1-1|few|17|TRBD1
CAWSVLMGTGRNTEAFF
TGTGCCTGGAGTGTATTGATGGGGACAGGGAGGAACACTGAAGCTTTCTTT
>TRBV18|TRBJ1-4|once|15|TRBD1
CASSSNRGTNEKLFF
TGTGCCAGCTCATCGAACAGGGGAACTAATGAAAAACTGTTTTTT
>TRBV28|TRBJ1-2|-|16|TRBD1
CASSISARTGGYGYTF
TGTGCCAGCAGCATTTCGGCCCGGACAGGGGGCTATGGCTACACCTTC
>TRBV28|TRBJ2-3|-|17|-
CASSSTHLYASTDTQYF
TGTGCCAGCAGTTCCACCCACTTGTATGCTAGCACAGATACGCAGTATTTT
>TRBV7-2|TRBJ2-7|-|14|TRBD2
CASSRTSGGLEQYF
TGTGCCAGCAGCCGGACTAGCGGGGGGCTCGAGCAGTACTTC
>TRBV7-9|TRBJ2-3|-|14|TRBD1
CASSPWTGVDTQYF
TGTGCCAGCAGCCCGTGGACAGGGGTCGATACGCAGTATTTT
>TRBV4-3|TRBJ1-5|-|16|-
CASSQDPGMGNQPQHF
TGCGCCAGCAGCCAAGATCCAGGAATGGGCAATCAGCCCCAGCATTTT
>TRBV7-6|TRBJ2-7|-|15|-
CASSLAGTSTSEQYF
TGTGCCAGCAGCTTAGCGGGGACTTCAACCTCCGAGCAGTACTTC
>TRBV14|TRBJ2-5|-|14|-
CASSPTGKEETQYF
TGTGCCAGCAGCCCGACAGGCAAAGAAGAGACCCAGTACTTC
>TRBV5-8|TRBJ2-5|-|13|-
CASSRGLKETQYF
TGTGCCAGCAGCCGAGGACTAAAAGAGACCCAGTACTTC
>TRBV4-3|TRBJ2-3|-|20|TRBD2
CASSQEARTSALGSTDTQYF
TGCGCCAGCAGCCAAGAAGCGCGGACTAGCGCCTTGGGTAGCACAGATACGCAGTATTTT
>TRBV6-5|TRBJ1-2|-|14|TRBD1
CASSYTQGASGYTF
TGTGCCAGCAGTTATACCCAGGGGGCGAGTGGCTACACCTTC
>TRBV19|TRBJ1-1|-|14|-
CASSIGPVNTEAFF
TGTGCCAGTAGTATTGGGCCAGTGAACACTGAAGCTTTCTTT
>TRBV3-1/TRBV3-2|TRBJ2-5|-|16|TRBD1
CASSQEDRGYQETQYF
TGTGCCAGCAGCCAAGAGGACAGGGGGTACCAAGAGACCCAGTACTTC
>TRBV6-6|TRBJ1-5|-|14|TRBD1
CASSLTGVRQPQHF
TGTGCCAGCAGTTTAACAGGGGTCCGCCAGCCCCAGCATTTT
>TRBV18|TRBJ2-3|-|16|TRBD1
CASSPRQGQGSDTQYF
TGTGCCAGCTCACCGCGCCAGGGACAGGGATCAGATACGCAGTATTTT
>TRBV4-3|TRBJ1-6|-|15|-
CASSQEPGRNSPLHF
TGCGCCAGCAGCCAAGAGCCGGGTAGGAATTCACCCCTCCACTTT
>TRBV30|TRBJ2-1|-|14|TRBD2
CAWSVQTSGSGQFF
TGTGCCTGGAGTGTACAGACTAGCGGGAGCGGACAGTTCTTC
>TRBV2|TRBJ1-2|-|15|-
CASSGSTEPNYGYTF
TGTGCCAGCAGCGGATCGACAGAACCTAACTATGGCTACACCTTC
>TRBV19|TRBJ1-5|-|17|-
CASSIVSGDNSNQPQHF
TGTGCCAGTAGTATAGTATCAGGGGATAATAGCAATCAGCCCCAGCATTTT
>TRBV27|TRBJ2-7|once|15|-
CASSLDGRVLYEQYF
TGTGCCAGCAGTTTAGATGGCAGGGTACTATACGAGCAGTACTTC
>TRBV10-3|TRBJ2-7|-|13|TRBD1
CAIRMTGQYEQYF
TGTGCCATCAGGATGACAGGGCAATACGAGCAGTACTTC
>TRBV25-1|TRBJ2-1|-|11|-
CASSAGIEQFF
TGTGCCAGCAGTGCAGGGATTGAGCAGTTCTTC
>TRBV15|TRBJ2-1|-|15|-
CATSRDQAGLDEQFF
TGTGCCACCAGCAGAGATCAGGCAGGCTTGGATGAGCAGTTCTTC
>TRBV9|TRBJ1-3|-|16|-
CASSVVEGGSGNTIYF
TGTGCCAGCAGCGTAGTAGAGGGAGGCTCTGGAAACACCATATATTTT
>TRBV27|TRBJ2-7|-|14|-
CASSAAGTPYEQYF
TGTGCCAGCAGTGCGGCGGGTACACCCTACGAGCAGTACTTC
>TRBV28|TRBJ2-1|-|11|-
CASNPGNEQFF
TGTGCCAGTAACCCGGGGAATGAGCAGTTCTTC
>TRBV7-9|TRBJ2-5|once|15|TRBD1
CASSSGQPPGETQYF
TGTGCCAGCAGCTCGGGACAGCCTCCGGGGGAGACCCAGTACTTC
>TRBV15|TRBJ2-7|-|13|-
CATSVQVSYEQYF
TGTGCCACCAGCGTGCAGGTCTCCTACGAGCAGTACTTC
>TRBV3-1/TRBV3-2|TRBJ1-6|few|16|TRBD1
CASSPRQGMENSPLHF
TGTGCCAGCAGCCCGCGACAGGGGATGGAGAATTCACCCCTCCACTTT
>TRBV7-9|TRBJ1-1|-|14|TRBD1
CASSLGRGRTEAFF
TGTGCCAGCAGCTTAGGTAGGGGGCGCACTGAAGCTTTCTTT
>TRBV21-1|TRBJ2-3|-|17|-
CASSKPSGVASTDTQYF
TGTGCCAGCAGCAAGCCTAGCGGGGTAGCTAGCACAGATACGCAGTATTTT
>TRBV7-6|TRBJ2-5|once|14|-
CASSTTPQAETQYF
TGTGCCAGCAGTACCACTCCACAAGCGGAGACCCAGTACTTC
>TRBV6-1|TRBJ2-3|-|14|-
CASSEGAGPDTQYF
TGTGCCAGCAGTGAAGGGGCAGGGCCAGATACGCAGTATTTT
>TRBV7-8|TRBJ2-5|once|14|-
CASSSPVFSETQYF
TGTGCCAGCAGCTCACCGGTCTTTTCGGAGACCCAGTACTTC
>TRBV14|TRBJ2-1|few|13|TRBD1
CASSRDRLDEQFF
TGTGCCAGCAGCCGGGACAGGCTGGATGAGCAGTTCTTC
>TRBV10-3|TRBJ1-2|-|13|TRBD1
CAITDRGVDGYTF
TGTGCCATCACCGACAGGGGGGTCGATGGCTACACCTTC
>TRBV15|TRBJ1-1|-|15|TRBD1
CATSRGQGAGTEAFF
TGTGCCACCAGCAGAGGACAGGGGGCCGGCACTGAAGCTTTCTTT